This T cell receptor (beta chain) was recorded in a study of CD4+ T cells in melanoma. Regarding the study as a whole: In melanoma, neoantigen-specific CD4+ T cells reportedly differed in differentiation state. CD8+ T cell, macrophage and B cell function reportedly correlated with neoantigen-specific CD4+ T cells.

In regard to this clone: The antigen remains undetermined.

This table comes from immunoSEQ multiplex PCR, and its TCRdb copy is limited to in-frame clones, with some not included. The sample includes approximately 16,000 clones, approximately 80% of them seen just once. Per the germline V gene, CDR1 is SGHRS and CDR2 is YFSETQ. The CDR3 spans 15 residues. Germline trimming cut 7 bases from V and 5 bases from J; bases unmatched to any gene: 13. The TCR originated in a human donor with melanoma. The rearrangement links TRBV5-1 to TRBJ2-7, with TRBD1 identical over 9 bases. Sequencing was carried out using cells from a culture (not recorded whether cultured in vitro). This CDR3 is CASAGQGQGIDEQYF. The CDR3 DNA reads as TGCGCCAGCGCCGGGCAGGGACAGGGTATCGACGAGCAGTACTTC.